The 26 T cell receptor beta chains reported below all come from one sample, sequenced in a study of blood T cells in healthy people across ages. A second PCR, run for about 7 to 11 cycles, used a sample-barcoded 5' primer plus a J-beta primer mix. Each CDR3 protein gets one entry after TCRdb re-called the 5' RACE reads with MiXCR. In the table there are 550,000 to 750,000 distinct CDR3 sequences, more than 20% of which are singletons. The sample was blood. The receptors stem from a man between 65 and 79 years old in good health.

This rearrangement joins TRBV18 to TRBJ1-5; 7 bases line up with TRBD1. V trimming: 8 bases; J trimming: 3 bases; junction bases outside the gene matches: 4. This CDR3 is built from 13 residues. Germline values: CDR1 KGHSH, CDR2 LQKENI. CDR3 bases: TGTGCCAGCGGACAGGCTCCCAATCAGCCCCAGCATTTT. As protein: CASGQAPNQPQHF. Supplemented by reference TRBV18 and TRBJ1-5, the full variable domain reads NAGVMQNPRHLVRRRGQEARLRCSPMKGHSHVYWYRQLPEEGLKFMVYLQKENIIDESGMPKERFSAEFPKEGPSILRIQQVVRGDSAAYFCASGQAPNQPQHFGDGTRLSIL.

As concerns this clonotype: The junction shows a germline mismatch at one end, possibly a read error. The chain uses TRBV5-1 and TRBJ2-1; the D gene is possibly TRBD1 (5 bases). The J call may be incorrect, as the DNA end agrees better with TRBJ2-7. This CDR3 comprises 15 residues. CDR1 SGHRS and CDR2 YFSETQ come from the germline V gene. CDR3 loop: CANSLGRARDYEQYF. The CDR3 DNA sequence: TGCGCCAACAGCTTGGGTCGGGCCAGGGACTACGAGCAGTACTTC.

This clonotype showed up just a few times. V gene TRBV11-2 combines with J gene TRBJ1-1; D is uncertain. Germline CDR1 and CDR2: SGHAT and FQNNGV. The CDR3 has 14 amino acids. V was pared by 0 bases and J by 5 bases, with 10 bases between. CDR3 amino acids: CASSLEGSITEAFF. DNA of the CDR3: TGTGCCAGCAGCTTAGAGGGTTCAATTACTGAAGCTTTCTTT.

There are a few counts of this clonotype. The V gene is TRBV12-3 or TRBV12-4, the J gene TRBJ1-5; D not certain. The CDR3 loop spans 13 amino acids. With 2 bases removed from V and 6 bases from J, the gap between germline ends came to 8 bases. CDR3 bases: TGTGCCAGCAGTTTAAGATTTTCTCAGCCCCAGCATTTT. This sequence encodes CASSLRFSQPQHF.

This clonotype was observed at least ten times. The chain has TRBV20-1 and TRBJ2-7; 10 bases align to TRBD1. This CDR3 contains 14 residues. Per the germline V gene, CDR1 is DFQATT and CDR2 is SNEGSKA (reference sequence). Trimming cost V 3 bases and J 6 bases; bases outside gene matches: 8. Here the CDR3 reads CSARRGQGMSEQYF. DNA for the CDR3: TGCAGTGCTAGGAGGGGACAGGGGATGAGCGAGCAGTACTTC.

In this sample, this clonotype turned up a few times. The V and J genes are TRBV15 and TRBJ2-5; D may be TRBD1 (6 bases). The germline V and J ends were trimmed by 0 bases and 1 base, with 15 bases remaining between them. There are 17 residues in the CDR3. CDR1 is LNHNV and CDR2 is YYDKDF in the germline V gene (reference sequence). CDR3 DNA sequence: TGTGCCACCAGCAGAGATCTGGTCACAGGGCCCCAAGAGACCCAGTACTTC. It encodes CATSRDLVTGPQETQYF. The whole variable domain, remainder taken from reference TRBV15 and TRBJ2-5, is DAMVIQNPRYQVTQFGKPVTLSCSQTLNHNVMYWYQQKSSQAPKLLFHYYDKDFNNEADTPDNFQSRRPNTSFCFLDIRSPGLGDTAMYLCATSRDLVTGPQETQYFGPGTRLLVL.

This clonotype was seen a handful of times. The chain joins TRBV5-1 to TRBJ2-2, with 11 bases lining up with TRBD2. CDR3 length equals 16 residues. Germline V gene data show CDR1 as SGHRS and CDR2 as YFSETQ. Unmatched junction bases numbered 5, after V lost 4 bases and J lost 3 bases. CDR3 loop: CASSETSGSYTGELFF. In DNA, the CDR3 is TGCGCCAGCAGCGAAACTAGCGGGAGCTACACCGGGGAGCTGTTTTTT.

This clonotype was seen ten or more times. V usage is TRBV27 and J usage is TRBJ2-5; 9 bases are shared with TRBD2. Germline CDR1 MNHEY, CDR2 SMNVEV (reference sequence). V shed 2 bases, J shed 5 bases, and the junction held 9 bases outside the gene matches. The CDR3 consists of 16 residues. The CDR3 loop reads CASSLGVAGDGETQYF. The CDR3 region has the DNA TGTGCCAGCAGTTTAGGGGTAGCGGGAGACGGTGAGACCCAGTACTTC.

Concerning this clonotype: One end of the junction is discordant with germline, which a read error may explain. The chain links TRBV20-1 to TRBJ2-7, with 13 bases aligning to TRBD2. CDR3 length: 18 amino acids. From germline, CDR1 is DFQATT and CDR2 SNEGSKA (reference sequence). The CDR3: CSARDWGTSGADYNEQLF. The DNA for the CDR3 is TGCAGTGCTAGAGATTGGGGGACTAGCGGGGCGGATTACAATGAGCAGCTCTTC.

CDR3 region: CASRRGRETQYF. In nucleotides, the CDR3 is TGTGCCAGCAGGAGGGGGCGAGAGACCCAGTACTTC. The chain combines TRBV6-5 with TRBJ2-5; 7 nucleotides align to TRBD1. V was clipped by 6 bases and J by 4 bases; unmatched bases: 2. Germline CDR1 MNHEY, CDR2 SVGAGI. This CDR3 is 12 amino acids long.

This rearrangement joins TRBV5-1 to TRBJ2-7; the D is unclear. This CDR3 region has 13 residues. Trimming removed 1 base from V and 4 bases from J, with 9 bases in between. Germline values: CDR1 SGHRS, CDR2 YFSETQ. Written as DNA, the CDR3 is TGCGCCAGCAGCTTGCCCCCAGCATACGAGCAGTACTTC. Translating gives CASSLPPAYEQYF.

As regards this clonotype: A much larger clonotype is one base distant, so this may be a read error. The gene calls are TRBV14 and TRBJ2-5; tentative D call: TRBD2 (5 bases). The closer fit of TRBJ2-1 to the DNA end suggests the J call may be wrong. The CDR3 length is 15 residues. Looked up from germline, CDR1 is SGHDN and CDR2 is FVKESK. The CDR3 protein is CASSQGLVGAREQFF. For the CDR3, the DNA is TGTGCCAGCAGCCAAGGGCTAGTGGGAGCGAGAGAGCAGTTCTTC.

The table lists this clonotype with a few counts. The chain carries TRBV28 and TRBJ1-3; no definite D call. CDR3 length equals 14 residues. The germline V gene has CDR1 MDHEN and CDR2 SYDVKM. The V end lost 3 bases, the J end lost 3 bases, and 9 bases lay between the germline ends. In DNA, the CDR3 is TGTGCCAGCAGTTTGGGCCCAGTTGGAAACACCATATATTTT. It specifies CASSLGPVGNTIYF.

This clonotype showed up just a few times. V and J are TRBV18 and TRBJ1-1, with D maybe TRBD1 (5 bases). Deletions cut 3 bases from V and 8 bases from J, with 10 bases between. This CDR3 region has 12 residues. Germline assignment: CDR1 KGHSH and CDR2 LQKENI. As DNA, the CDR3 is TGTGCCAGCTCACCCTCAGGGAGAGAAGCTTTCTTT. It is translated as CASSPSGREAFF. Filled out from reference TRBV18 and TRBJ1-1, the complete variable domain reads NAGVMQNPRHLVRRRGQEARLRCSPMKGHSHVYWYRQLPEEGLKFMVYLQKENIIDESGMPKERFSAEFPKEGPSILRIQQVVRGDSAAYFCASSPSGREAFFGQGTRLTVV.

This clonotype was detected a few times. This chain links TRBV7-9 with TRBJ2-1; D is possibly TRBD2 (6 bases). The V end lost 4 bases, the J end lost 0 bases, and 10 bases lay between the germline ends. Germline-derived CDR1 and CDR2 are SEHNR and FQNEAQ (reference sequence). CDR3 length equals 15 residues. The CDR3 loop is CASSSGGFSYNEQFF. The CDR3 DNA reads as TGTGCCAGCAGCTCTGGGGGGTTCTCCTACAATGAGCAGTTCTTC.

This clonotype was counted a few times. This chain joins TRBV24-1 and TRBJ2-5; TRBD1 matches at 7 bases. The CDR3 is 14 amino acids. V dropped 7 bases and J dropped 11; count of bases not matched to a gene: 15. Germline-derived CDR1 and CDR2 are KGHDR and SFDVKD. CDR3 residues: CATSSGVQGDKQYF. CDR3 in DNA: TGTGCCACCAGCTCCGGGGTGCAGGGGGACAAGCAGTACTTC.

V usage is TRBV11-2 and J usage is TRBJ2-1, with D perhaps matching TRBD2 (6 bases). In germline, CDR1 is SGHAT, CDR2 FQNNGV. This CDR3 comprises 15 residues. Trimming took off 4 bases at V and 0 bases at J, with 10 bases between the two ends. CDR3 nucleotide sequence: TGTGCCAGCAGCTCGGGACTCCTCTCCTACAATGAGCAGTTCTTC. It yields the protein CASSSGLLSYNEQFF.

The V call is TRBV28, the J call TRBJ1-2; the D is unclear. The V gene lost 10 bases and the J gene lost 2 bases, with 14 bases spanning the gap. The CDR3 is 13 amino acids. CDR1 and CDR2 from the germline V gene are MDHEN and SYDVKM. CDR3: CATSLGFNYGYTF. Written as DNA, the CDR3 is TGTGCCACCTCGTTGGGATTCAACTATGGCTACACCTTC.

This clonotype appeared a few times. The chain joins TRBV7-3 to TRBJ2-3; TRBD2 agrees at 8 bases. Germline V lookup: CDR1 SGHTA, CDR2 FQGTGA. The CDR3 loop spans 15 amino acids. With V trimmed by 5 bases and J by 5 bases, 9 bases remained unmatched. In DNA, the CDR3 is TGTGCCAGCAGCCCCGGACTAGCCAGAATAGATACGCAGTATTTT. Amino acid sequence: CASSPGLARIDTQYF.

The chain employs TRBV7-3 and TRBJ2-1, with D perhaps matching TRBD2 (6 bases). Germline V gives CDR1 SGHTA, CDR2 FQGTGA. V gave up 4 bases and J gave up 8 bases, with 12 bases separating them. The CDR3 sequence is 13 residues long. The CDR3 sequence is CASSSPAGHEQFF. CDR3 DNA: TGTGCCAGCAGCTCGCCCGCGGGGCATGAGCAGTTCTTC.

The J gene is TRBJ1-2, the V gene TRBV18, with 9 bases matching TRBD1. The junction had 12 bases not matched to a gene; V was cut back by 2 bases and J by 2 bases. This CDR3 region has 18 residues. The V gene's germline CDR1 is KGHSH and CDR2 LQKENI. This CDR3 reads CASSPIPVRTGENYGYTF. The CDR3 DNA is TGTGCCAGCTCACCAATCCCAGTGAGGACAGGGGAGAACTATGGCTACACCTTC.

This clonotype came up a few times. The chain combines TRBV4-1 with TRBJ1-1; unclear D gene. Trimming took off 2 bases at V and 7 bases at J, with 14 bases between the two ends. This CDR3 spans 14 amino acids. Germline V lookup: CDR1 MGHRA, CDR2 YSYEKL. The CDR3: CASSQPTRASEAFF. The CDR3, as DNA: TGCGCCAGCAGCCAACCAACGAGGGCAAGTGAAGCTTTCTTT.

This clonotype has a handful of counts. The chain has TRBV6-6 and TRBJ2-5; 10 nucleotides line up with TRBD2. The V gene end was trimmed by 6 bases and the J gene end by 3 bases; junction bases not matched to a gene: 4. Germline CDR1 is MNHNY and CDR2 is SVGAGI (reference sequence). The CDR3 runs to 14 residues. The CDR3 DNA is TGTGCCAGCAGACTCAGCGGGAGGGAAGAGACCCAGTACTTC. Protein: CASRLSGREETQYF.

This clonotype was recorded a few times. The junction departs from germline at one end; a sequencing error may be responsible. J is TRBJ2-7 and V is TRBV5-1; weak D call: TRBD2 (7 bases). The CDR3 is 14 residues long. Per the germline V gene, CDR1 is SGHRS and CDR2 is YFSETQ. CDR3 sequence reads: CASSLGGGRYEQYF. CDR3 sequence (DNA): TGCGCCAGTAGCTTGGGAGGGGGTCGATACGAGCAGTACTTC.

The V gene is TRBV5-1, the J gene TRBJ2-3; D remains unclear. CDR1 and CDR2 (germline): SGHRS, YFSETQ. The CDR3 is made up of 13 amino acids. V was cut by 3 bases and J by 5 bases, with 10 bases left in between. CDR3 residues: CASSSAGIDTQYF. In DNA form, the CDR3 reads TGCGCCAGCAGCTCAGCAGGAATAGATACGCAGTATTTT.

This clonotype turned up a few times. The genes are TRBV4-3 and TRBJ2-1; 8 bases fit TRBD2. The DNA end lines up better with TRBJ2-7; the J call may be wrong. This CDR3 comprises 17 residues. CDR1 LGHNA and CDR2 YSLEER come from the germline V gene. The DNA of the CDR3 is TGCGCCAGCAGCCAAGAGATGGCTAGCGGGCAATCCTACGAGCAGTACTTC. This codes for CASSQEMASGQSYEQYF.